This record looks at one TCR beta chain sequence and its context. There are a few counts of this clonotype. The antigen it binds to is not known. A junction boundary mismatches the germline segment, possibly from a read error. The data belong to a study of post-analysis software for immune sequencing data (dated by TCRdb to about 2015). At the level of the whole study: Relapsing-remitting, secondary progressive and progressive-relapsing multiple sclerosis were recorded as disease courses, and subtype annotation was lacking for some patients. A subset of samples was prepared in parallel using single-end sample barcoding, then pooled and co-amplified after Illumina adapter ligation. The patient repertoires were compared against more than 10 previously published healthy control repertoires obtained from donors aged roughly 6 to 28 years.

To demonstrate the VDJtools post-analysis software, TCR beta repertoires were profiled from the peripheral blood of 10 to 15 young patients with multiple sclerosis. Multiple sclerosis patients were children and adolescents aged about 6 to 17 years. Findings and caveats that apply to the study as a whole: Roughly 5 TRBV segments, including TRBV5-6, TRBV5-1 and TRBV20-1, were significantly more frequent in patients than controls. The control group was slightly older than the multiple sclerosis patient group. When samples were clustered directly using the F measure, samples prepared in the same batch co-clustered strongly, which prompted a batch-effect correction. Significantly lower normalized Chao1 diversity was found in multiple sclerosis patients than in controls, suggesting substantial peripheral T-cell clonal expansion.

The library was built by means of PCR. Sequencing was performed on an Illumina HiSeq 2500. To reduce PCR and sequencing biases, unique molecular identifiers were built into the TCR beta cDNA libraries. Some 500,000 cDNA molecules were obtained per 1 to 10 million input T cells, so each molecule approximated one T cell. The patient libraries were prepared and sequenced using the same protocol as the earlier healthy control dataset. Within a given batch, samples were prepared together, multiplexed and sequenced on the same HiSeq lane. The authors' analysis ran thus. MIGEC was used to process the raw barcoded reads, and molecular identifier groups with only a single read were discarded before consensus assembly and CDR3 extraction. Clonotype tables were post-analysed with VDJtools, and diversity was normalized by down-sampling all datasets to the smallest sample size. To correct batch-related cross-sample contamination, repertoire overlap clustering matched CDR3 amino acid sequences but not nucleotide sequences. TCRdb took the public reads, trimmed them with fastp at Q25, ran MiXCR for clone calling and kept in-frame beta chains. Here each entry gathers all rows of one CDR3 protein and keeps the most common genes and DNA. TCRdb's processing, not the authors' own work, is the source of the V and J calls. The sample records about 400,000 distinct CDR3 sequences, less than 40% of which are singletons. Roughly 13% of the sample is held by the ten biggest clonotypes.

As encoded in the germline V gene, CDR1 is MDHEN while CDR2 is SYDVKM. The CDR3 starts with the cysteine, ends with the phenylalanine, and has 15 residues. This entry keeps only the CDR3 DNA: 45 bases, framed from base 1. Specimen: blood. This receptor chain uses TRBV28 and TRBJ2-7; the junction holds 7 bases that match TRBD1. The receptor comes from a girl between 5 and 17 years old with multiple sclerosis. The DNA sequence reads TGTGCCGGCAGTTTAGGTTGGGACAGAACCTACGAGCAGTACTTC. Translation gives CAGSLGWDRTYEQYF.